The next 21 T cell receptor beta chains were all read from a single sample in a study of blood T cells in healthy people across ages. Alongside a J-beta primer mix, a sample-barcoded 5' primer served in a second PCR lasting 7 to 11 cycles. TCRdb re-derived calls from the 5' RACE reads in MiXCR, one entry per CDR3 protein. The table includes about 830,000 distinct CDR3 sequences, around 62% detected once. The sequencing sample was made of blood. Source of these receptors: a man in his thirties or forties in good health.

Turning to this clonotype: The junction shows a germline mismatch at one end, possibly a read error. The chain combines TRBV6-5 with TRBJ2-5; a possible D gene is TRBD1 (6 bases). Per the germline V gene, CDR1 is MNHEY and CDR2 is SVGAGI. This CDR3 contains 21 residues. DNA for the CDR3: TGTGCCAGCAGTTACTCGATGGGCAGGGGCCTCTCGGAACCGTACCAAGAGACCCGGTACTTC. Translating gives CASSYSMGRGLSEPYQETRYF.

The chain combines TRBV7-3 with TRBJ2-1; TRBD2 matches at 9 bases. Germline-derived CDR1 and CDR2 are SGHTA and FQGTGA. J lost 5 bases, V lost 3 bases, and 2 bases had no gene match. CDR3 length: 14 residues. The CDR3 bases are TGTGCCAGCAGCTTCGGGACTAGCAACAATGAGCAGTTCTTC. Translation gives CASSFGTSNNEQFF.

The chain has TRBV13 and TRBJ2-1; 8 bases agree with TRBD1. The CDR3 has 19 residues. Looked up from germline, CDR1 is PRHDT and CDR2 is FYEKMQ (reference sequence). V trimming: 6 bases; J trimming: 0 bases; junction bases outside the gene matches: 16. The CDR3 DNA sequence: TGTGCCAGCAGGGATCCTGGACAGGGTGGGCAGAGCTCCTACAATGAGCAGTTCTTC. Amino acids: CASRDPGQGGQSSYNEQFF.

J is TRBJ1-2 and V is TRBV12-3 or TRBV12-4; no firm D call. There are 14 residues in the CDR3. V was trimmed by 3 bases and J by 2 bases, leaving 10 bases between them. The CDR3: CASSLWNGNYGYTF. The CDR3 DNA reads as TGTGCCAGCAGTTTGTGGAACGGGAACTATGGCTACACCTTC.

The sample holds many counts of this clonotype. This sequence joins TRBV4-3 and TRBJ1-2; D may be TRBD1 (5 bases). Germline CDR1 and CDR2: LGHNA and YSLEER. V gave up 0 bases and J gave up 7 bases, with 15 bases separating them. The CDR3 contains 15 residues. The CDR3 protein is CASSQEVTGLSGYTF. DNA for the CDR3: TGCGCCAGCAGCCAAGAAGTCACAGGCCTCTCTGGCTACACCTTC.

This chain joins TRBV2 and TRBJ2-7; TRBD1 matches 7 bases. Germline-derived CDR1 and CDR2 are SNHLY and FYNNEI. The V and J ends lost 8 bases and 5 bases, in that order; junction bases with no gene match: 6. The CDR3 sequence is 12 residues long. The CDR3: CASRRGLNEQYF. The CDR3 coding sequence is TGTGCCAGCCGAAGGGGGCTAAACGAGCAGTACTTC.

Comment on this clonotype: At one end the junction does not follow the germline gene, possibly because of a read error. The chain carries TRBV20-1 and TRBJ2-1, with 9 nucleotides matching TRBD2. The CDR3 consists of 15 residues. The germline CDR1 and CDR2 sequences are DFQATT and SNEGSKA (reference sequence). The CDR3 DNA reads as TGCAGTGCCGACCCACAGCGGGGGGCCAGGGATGAGCGGTTCTTC. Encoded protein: CSADPQRGARDERFF.

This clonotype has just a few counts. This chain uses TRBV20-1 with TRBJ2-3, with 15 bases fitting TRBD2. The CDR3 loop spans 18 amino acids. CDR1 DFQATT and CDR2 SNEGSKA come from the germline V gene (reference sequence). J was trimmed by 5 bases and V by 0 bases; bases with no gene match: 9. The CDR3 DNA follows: TGCAGTGCTAGAGATTGGACTAGCGGGGGGGGACGCAGAGATACGCAGTATTTT. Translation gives CSARDWTSGGGRRDTQYF.

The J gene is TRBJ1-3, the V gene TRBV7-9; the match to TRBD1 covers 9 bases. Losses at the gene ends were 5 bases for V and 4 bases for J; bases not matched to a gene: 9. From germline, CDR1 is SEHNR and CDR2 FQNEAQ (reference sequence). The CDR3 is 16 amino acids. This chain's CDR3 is CASSEGQGSAGNTIYF. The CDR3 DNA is TGTGCCAGCAGCGAAGGACAGGGGTCTGCCGGAAACACCATATATTTT.

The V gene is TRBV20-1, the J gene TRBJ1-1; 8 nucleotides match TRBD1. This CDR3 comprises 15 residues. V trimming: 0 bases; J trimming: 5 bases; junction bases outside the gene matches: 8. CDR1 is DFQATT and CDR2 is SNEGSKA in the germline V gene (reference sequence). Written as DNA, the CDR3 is TGCAGTGCTAGAGATCTAGACAGGGGAGGAACTGAAGCTTTCTTT. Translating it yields CSARDLDRGGTEAFF.

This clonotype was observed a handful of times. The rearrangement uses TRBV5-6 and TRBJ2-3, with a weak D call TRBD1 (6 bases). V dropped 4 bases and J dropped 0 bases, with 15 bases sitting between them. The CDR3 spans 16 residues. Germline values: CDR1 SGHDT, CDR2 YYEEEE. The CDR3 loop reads CASSKITGISTDTQYF. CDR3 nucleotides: TGTGCCAGCAGCAAGATCACAGGGATTAGCACAGATACGCAGTATTTT. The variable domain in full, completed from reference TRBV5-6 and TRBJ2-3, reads DAGVTQSPTHLIKTRGQQVTLRCSPKSGHDTVSWYQQALGQGPQFIFQYYEEEERQRGNFPDRFSGHQFPNYSSELNVNALLLGDSALYLCASSKITGISTDTQYFGPGTRLTVL.

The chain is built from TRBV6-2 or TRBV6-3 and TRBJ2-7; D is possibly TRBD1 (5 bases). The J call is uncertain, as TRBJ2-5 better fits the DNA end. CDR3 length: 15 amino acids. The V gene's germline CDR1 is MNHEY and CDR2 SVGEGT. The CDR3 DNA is TGTGCCAGCAGGGGGCAAAGAGGTCCGGCGGAGACCCAGTACTTC. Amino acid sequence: CASRGQRGPAETQYF.

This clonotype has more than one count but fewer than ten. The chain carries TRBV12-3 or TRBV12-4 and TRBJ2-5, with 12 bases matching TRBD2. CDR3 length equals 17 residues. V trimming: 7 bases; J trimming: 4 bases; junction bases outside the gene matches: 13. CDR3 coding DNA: TGTGCCAGCAACGAAAGAGCGGGACTAGCGGGCCGAGAGACCCAGTACTTC. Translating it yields CASNERAGLAGRETQYF.

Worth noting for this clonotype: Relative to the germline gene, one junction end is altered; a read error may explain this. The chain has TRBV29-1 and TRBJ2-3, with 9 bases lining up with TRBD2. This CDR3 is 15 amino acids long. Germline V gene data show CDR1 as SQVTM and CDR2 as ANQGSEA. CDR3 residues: CSVEGRGGLTGTQYF. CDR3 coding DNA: TGCAGCGTTGAGGGGCGGGGGGGCTTGACAGGTACGCAGTATTTT.

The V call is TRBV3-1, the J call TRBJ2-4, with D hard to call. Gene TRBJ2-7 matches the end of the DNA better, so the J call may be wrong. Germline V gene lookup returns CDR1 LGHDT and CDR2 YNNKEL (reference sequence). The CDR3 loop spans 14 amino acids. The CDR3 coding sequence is TGTGCCAGCAGCCAAGCTTTCCGGATTTACGAGCAGTACTTC. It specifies CASSQAFRIYEQYF.

The CDR3 is CSARIGAYATLFNEQFF. The CDR3, as DNA: TGCAGTGCTAGAATCGGGGCCTATGCGACCCTATTCAATGAGCAGTTCTTC. The rearrangement uses TRBV20-1 and TRBJ2-1; the D call may be TRBD1 or TRBD2 (5 bases each). The CDR3 spans 17 residues. Germline CDR1 and CDR2: DFQATT and SNEGSKA (reference sequence). V was trimmed by 2 bases and J by 6 bases, leaving 23 bases between them.

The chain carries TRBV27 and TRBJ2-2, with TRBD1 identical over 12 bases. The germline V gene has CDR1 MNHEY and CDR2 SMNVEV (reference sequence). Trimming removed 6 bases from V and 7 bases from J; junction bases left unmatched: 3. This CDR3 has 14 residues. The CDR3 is CASRGTGGIGELFF. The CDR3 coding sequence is TGTGCCAGCAGAGGGACAGGGGGCATCGGGGAGCTGTTTTTT.

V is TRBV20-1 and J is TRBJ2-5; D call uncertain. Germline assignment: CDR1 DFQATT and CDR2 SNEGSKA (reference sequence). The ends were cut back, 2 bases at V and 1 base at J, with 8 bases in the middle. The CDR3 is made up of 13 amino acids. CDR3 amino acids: CSARRQTQETQYF. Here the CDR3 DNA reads TGCAGTGCTAGAAGGCAGACCCAAGAGACCCAGTACTTC.

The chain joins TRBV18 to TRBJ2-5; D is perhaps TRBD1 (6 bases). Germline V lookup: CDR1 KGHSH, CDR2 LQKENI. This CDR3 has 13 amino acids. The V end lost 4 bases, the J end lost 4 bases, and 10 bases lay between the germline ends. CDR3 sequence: CASSRGPGETQYF. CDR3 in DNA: TGTGCCAGCTCACGGGGGCCGGGAGAGACCCAGTACTTC.

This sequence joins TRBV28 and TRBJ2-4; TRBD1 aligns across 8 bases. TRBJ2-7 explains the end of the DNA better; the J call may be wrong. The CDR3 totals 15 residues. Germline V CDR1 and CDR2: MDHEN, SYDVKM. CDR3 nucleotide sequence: TGTGCCAGCAGACCCGGCAGGGGGCTAGGATACGAGCAGTACTTC. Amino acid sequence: CASRPGRGLGYEQYF.

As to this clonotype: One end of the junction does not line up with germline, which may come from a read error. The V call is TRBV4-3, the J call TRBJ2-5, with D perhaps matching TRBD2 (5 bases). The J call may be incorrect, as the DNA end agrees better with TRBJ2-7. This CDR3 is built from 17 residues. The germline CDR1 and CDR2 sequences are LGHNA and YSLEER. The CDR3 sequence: CASSQATTGILSSEQYF. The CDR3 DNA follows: TGCGCCAGCAGCCAGGCTACCACCGGGATTCTCTCCTCCGAGCAGTACTTC.